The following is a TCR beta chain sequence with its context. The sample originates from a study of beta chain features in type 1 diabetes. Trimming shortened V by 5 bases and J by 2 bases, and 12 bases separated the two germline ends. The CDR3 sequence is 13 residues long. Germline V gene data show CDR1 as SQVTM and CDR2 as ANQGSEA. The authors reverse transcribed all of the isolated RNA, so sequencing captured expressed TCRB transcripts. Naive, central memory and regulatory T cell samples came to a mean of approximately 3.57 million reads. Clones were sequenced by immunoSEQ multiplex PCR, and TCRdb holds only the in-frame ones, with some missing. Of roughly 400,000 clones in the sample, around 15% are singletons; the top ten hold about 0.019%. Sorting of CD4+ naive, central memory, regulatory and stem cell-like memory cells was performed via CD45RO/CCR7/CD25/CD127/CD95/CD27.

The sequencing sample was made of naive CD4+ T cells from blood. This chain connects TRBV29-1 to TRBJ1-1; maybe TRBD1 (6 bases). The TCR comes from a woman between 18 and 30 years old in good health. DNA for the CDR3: TGCAGCGTTTCCGGGACAATCAACACTGAAGCTTTCTTT. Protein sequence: CSVSGTINTEAFF.